This TCR beta chain was identified during a study of T cells in Graves' hyperthyroidism and ophthalmopathy. CDR1 and CDR2 (germline): SGHAT, FQNNGV. CDR3 length equals 13 residues. V gave up 5 bases and J gave up 3 bases, with 11 bases separating them. This clonotype was found many times. Amplified TCR beta CDR3 regions came from RNA transcripts. Researchers ran a first-round RT-PCR on the TCR CDR3 using the HTBI primer set. TCRdb processed the multiplex PCR reads anew with MiXCR; each CDR3 protein has one entry. Of about 640,000 distinct CDR3 sequences listed, less than 25% are singletons. Sequencing was carried out using blood. The chain carries TRBV11-2 and TRBJ2-7, with D maybe TRBD1 (5 bases). The receptor comes from a man aged 25 to 45 with Graves' ophthalmopathy. The CDR3 sequence is CASSPRQGYEQYF. The DNA for the CDR3 is TGTGCCAGCAGCCCGCGCCAGGGCTACGAGCAGTACTTC.